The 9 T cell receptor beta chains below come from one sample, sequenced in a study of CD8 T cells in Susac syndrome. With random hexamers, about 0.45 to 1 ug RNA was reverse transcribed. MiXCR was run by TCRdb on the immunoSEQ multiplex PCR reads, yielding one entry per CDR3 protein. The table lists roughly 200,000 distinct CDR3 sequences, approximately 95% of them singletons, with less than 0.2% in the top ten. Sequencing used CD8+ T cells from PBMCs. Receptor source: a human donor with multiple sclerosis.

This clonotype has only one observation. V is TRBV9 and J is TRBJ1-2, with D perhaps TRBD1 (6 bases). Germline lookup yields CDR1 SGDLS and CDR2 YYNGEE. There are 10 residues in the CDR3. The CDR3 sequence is CASAGVAYTF. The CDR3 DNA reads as TGTGCTAGCGCAGGGGTTGCCTACACCTTC.

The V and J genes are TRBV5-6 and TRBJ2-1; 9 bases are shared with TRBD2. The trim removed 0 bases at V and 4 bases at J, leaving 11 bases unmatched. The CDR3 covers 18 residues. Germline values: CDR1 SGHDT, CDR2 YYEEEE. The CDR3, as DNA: TGTGCCAGCAGCTTGGCCAGGGCGGGAGGGCCGATATACAATGAGCAGTTCTTC. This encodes CASSLARAGGPIYNEQFF.

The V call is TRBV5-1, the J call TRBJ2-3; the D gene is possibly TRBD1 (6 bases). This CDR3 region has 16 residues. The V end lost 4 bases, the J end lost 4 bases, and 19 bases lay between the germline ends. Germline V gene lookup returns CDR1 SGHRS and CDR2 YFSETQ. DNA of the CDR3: TGCGCCAGCAGCGGCCGGGACACGGGCCCGCCAGATACGCAGTATTTT. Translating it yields CASSGRDTGPPDTQYF.

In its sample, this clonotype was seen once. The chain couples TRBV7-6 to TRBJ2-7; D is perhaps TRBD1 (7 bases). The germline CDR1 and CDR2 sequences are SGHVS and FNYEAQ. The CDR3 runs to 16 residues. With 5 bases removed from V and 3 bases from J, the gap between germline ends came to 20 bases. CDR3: CASSPGGRGGDYEQYF. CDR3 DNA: TGTGCCAGCAGCCCAGGAGGGAGAGGGGGCGACTACGAGCAGTACTTC.

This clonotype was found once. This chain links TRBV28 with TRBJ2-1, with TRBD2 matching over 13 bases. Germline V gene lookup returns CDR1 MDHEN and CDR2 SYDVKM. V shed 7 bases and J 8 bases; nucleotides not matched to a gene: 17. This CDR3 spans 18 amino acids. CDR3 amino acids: CASNTKFSTSGRAHEQFF. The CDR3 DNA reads TGTGCCAGCAACACCAAATTTTCAACTAGCGGGAGGGCCCATGAGCAGTTCTTC.

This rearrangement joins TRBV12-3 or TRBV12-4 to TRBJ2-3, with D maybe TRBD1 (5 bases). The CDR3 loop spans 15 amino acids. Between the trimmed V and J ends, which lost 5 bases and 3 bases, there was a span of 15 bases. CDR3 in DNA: TGTGCCAGCAGTCCTACCCGGACAATGACAGATACGCAGTATTTT. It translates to CASSPTRTMTDTQYF.

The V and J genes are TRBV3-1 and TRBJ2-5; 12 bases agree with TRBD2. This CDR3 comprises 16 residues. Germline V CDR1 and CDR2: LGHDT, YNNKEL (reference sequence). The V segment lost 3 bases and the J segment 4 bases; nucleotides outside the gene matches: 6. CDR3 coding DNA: TGTGCCAGCAGCCATCCTAGCGGGAGGGCCCTAGAGACCCAGTACTTC. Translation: CASSHPSGRALETQYF.

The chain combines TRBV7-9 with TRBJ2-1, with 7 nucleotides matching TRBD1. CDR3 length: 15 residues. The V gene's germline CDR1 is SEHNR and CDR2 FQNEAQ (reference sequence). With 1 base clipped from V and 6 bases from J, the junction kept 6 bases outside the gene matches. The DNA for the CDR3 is TGTGCCAGCAGCTTAGGCCCGACAGGGTCCAATGAGCAGTTCTTC. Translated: CASSLGPTGSNEQFF.

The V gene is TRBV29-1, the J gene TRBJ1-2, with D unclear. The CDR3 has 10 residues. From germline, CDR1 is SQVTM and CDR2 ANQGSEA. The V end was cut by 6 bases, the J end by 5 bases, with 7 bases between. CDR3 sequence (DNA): TGCAGCGTCCAACAGTATGGCTACACCTTC. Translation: CSVQQYGYTF.